A selection of T cell receptor beta chains follows, all from one sample in a study of cytomegalovirus exposure and HLA in healthy donors. Here immunoSEQ multiplex PCR was the method, and the copy in TCRdb shows in-frame clones only, minus some. This table has around 91,000 clones, around 79% appearing once. The sequencing sample was made of PBMCs. The receptors shown here come from a woman between 35 and 50 years old in good health and CMV-seropositive. The CDR3 runs from the conserved cysteine through the conserved F or W. The order of the fields is clone size, J gene, D gene, V gene, CDR3 DNA, CDR3 protein. D genes are given only for firm matches. Size is omitted from some rows. Given values are once, few, many or a class for expanded clones.

clone_size: few; j_call: TRBJ1-1; d_call: -; v_call: TRBV9; cdr3_nt: TGTGCCAGCAGCGGACTCGGGAACACTGAAGCTTTCTTT; cdr3_aa: CASSGLGNTEAFF
clone_size: -; j_call: TRBJ1-1; d_call: -; v_call: TRBV5-4; cdr3_nt: TGTGCCAGCAGCTCCGGCAGGGTTTCTGTAGGAGCTTTCTTT; cdr3_aa: CASSSGRVSVGAFF
clone_size: few; j_call: TRBJ1-2; d_call: -; v_call: TRBV29-1; cdr3_nt: TGCAGCGTTGACAGCCAGGGCCCCACCTTTTTATTATCTAACTATGGCTACACCTTC; cdr3_aa: CSVDSQGPTFLLSNYGYTF
clone_size: -; j_call: TRBJ2-1; d_call: TRBD1; v_call: TRBV19; cdr3_nt: TGTGCCAGTAACCGATTGACAGGGGAATACAATGAGCAGTTCTTC; cdr3_aa: CASNRLTGEYNEQFF
clone_size: -; j_call: TRBJ2-7; d_call: -; v_call: TRBV7-8; cdr3_nt: TGTGCCAGCAGCCGATCACAGGGAGTCGACGAGCAGTACTTC; cdr3_aa: CASSRSQGVDEQYF
clone_size: -; j_call: TRBJ2-7; d_call: TRBD2; v_call: TRBV7-6; cdr3_nt: TGTGCCAGCAGCTTAGGGTCTAGCGGGAGGGCGGGCTACGAGCAGTACTTC; cdr3_aa: CASSLGSSGRAGYEQYF
clone_size: -; j_call: TRBJ2-5; d_call: -; v_call: TRBV6-5; cdr3_nt: TGTGCCAGCAGAAATACTAGGTTGGAGACCCAGTACTTC; cdr3_aa: CASRNTRLETQYF
clone_size: -; j_call: TRBJ2-3; d_call: -; v_call: TRBV25-1; cdr3_nt: TGTGCCAGCTCCGAAGGAGTATACACAGATACGCAGTATTTT; cdr3_aa: CASSEGVYTDTQYF
clone_size: -; j_call: TRBJ2-3; d_call: TRBD2; v_call: TRBV27; cdr3_nt: TGTGCCAGCAGTTGGGGGTTAGCGGGTATCACAGATACGCAGTATTTT; cdr3_aa: CASSWGLAGITDTQYF
clone_size: -; j_call: TRBJ2-7; d_call: -; v_call: TRBV11-3; cdr3_nt: -; cdr3_aa: CASSFGNGRSNEQYF
clone_size: -; j_call: TRBJ1-2; d_call: TRBD1; v_call: TRBV10-3; cdr3_nt: TGTGCCATCAGTACCGGGACAGGGGGCGGGCAGGGTAATGGCTACACCTTC; cdr3_aa: CAISTGTGGGQGNGYTF
clone_size: once; j_call: TRBJ2-2; d_call: TRBD1; v_call: TRBV9; cdr3_nt: TGTGCCAGCAGCCTCGGACAGGGTATAGGGATAGCCGGGGAGCTGTTTTTT; cdr3_aa: CASSLGQGIGIAGELFF
clone_size: -; j_call: TRBJ1-6; d_call: -; v_call: TRBV7-9; cdr3_nt: TGTTCCAGCAGCCCAGACGGGAATTCACCCCTCCACTTT; cdr3_aa: CSSSPDGNSPLHF
clone_size: -; j_call: TRBJ2-7; d_call: TRBD2; v_call: TRBV15; cdr3_nt: TGTGCCACCAGCAGAGCCCTCCTTAGCGGGACGACCTACGAGCAGTACTTC; cdr3_aa: CATSRALLSGTTYEQYF
clone_size: -; j_call: TRBJ1-3; d_call: -; v_call: TRBV7-2; cdr3_nt: TGTGCCAGCAGCTTAGATGCGGGAAACACCATATATTTT; cdr3_aa: CASSLDAGNTIYF
clone_size: -; j_call: TRBJ2-7; d_call: -; v_call: TRBV4-1; cdr3_nt: TGCGCCAGCAGCCAAGATAGCCTAGCCCCGTCAGGAGAGCAGTACTTC; cdr3_aa: CASSQDSLAPSGEQYF
clone_size: -; j_call: TRBJ2-3; d_call: -; v_call: TRBV28; cdr3_nt: TGTGCCAGCAGATCCTCCAGGGGTGGCGGCACAGATACGCAGTATTTT; cdr3_aa: CASRSSRGGGTDTQYF
clone_size: -; j_call: TRBJ2-5; d_call: TRBD1; v_call: TRBV7-2; cdr3_nt: TGTGCCAGCAGCGCAACAGGGGGAAGAGGAGAGACCCAGTACTTC; cdr3_aa: CASSATGGRGETQYF
clone_size: once; j_call: TRBJ2-2; d_call: TRBD2; v_call: TRBV7-9; cdr3_nt: TGTGCCAGCAGCGTGGGACTAACCACCGGGGAGCTGTTTTTT; cdr3_aa: CASSVGLTTGELFF
clone_size: -; j_call: TRBJ1-6; d_call: TRBD1; v_call: TRBV19; cdr3_nt: TGTGCCAGTAGTATAGCCTGGACAGGGAGGAATTCACCCCTCCACTTT; cdr3_aa: CASSIAWTGRNSPLHF
clone_size: -; j_call: TRBJ2-7; d_call: TRBD2; v_call: TRBV7-2; cdr3_nt: TGTGCCAGCAGCCCACCCGGGACTAGCGGCGGCGAGCAGTACTTC; cdr3_aa: CASSPPGTSGGEQYF
clone_size: -; j_call: TRBJ1-6; d_call: -; v_call: TRBV7-3; cdr3_nt: TGTGCCAGCAGCCCGCTACCTAGGGGTAATTCACCCCTCCACTTT; cdr3_aa: CASSPLPRGNSPLHF